Given below is one TCR beta chain in context. Antigen specificity is unknown. This entry belongs to a study of OX40 agonist ivuxolimab in advanced cancers. Overall study context: Ivuxolimab doses were 0.01, 0.1, 0.3, 1.5, 3 or 10 mg/kg every 2 weeks. Enrolled patients in dose escalation had cancers that were hepatocellular carcinoma, melanoma, renal cell or head and neck cancer. Study findings and constraints: In the 0.1-3.0 mg/kg groups, partial responders showed among the lowest expansion.

Data came from immunoSEQ multiplex PCR; TCRdb stores just in-frame clones and leaves some out. The data contain approximately 6,200 clones, roughly four fifths of them seen just once; the ten biggest clones take up 20% to 25%. V gave up 4 bases and J gave up 4 bases; unmatched junction bases: 6. This CDR3 comprises 17 residues. Looked up from germline, CDR1 is SGHRS and CDR2 is YFSETQ. J is TRBJ2-3 and V is TRBV5-1, with 16 bases that match TRBD2. This sequence was found in an adult with an advanced solid tumor such as melanoma, head and neck, liver or kidney cancer. This sample comprised CD4+ or CD8+ T cells sorted from blood, obtained in a trial of the OX40 agonist ivuxolimab. The CDR3 sequence is CASSPGTSGGAPDTQYF. DNA of the CDR3: TGCGCCAGCAGCCCGGGGACTAGCGGGGGGGCCCCAGATACGCAGTATTTT.